The next 20 T cell receptor beta chains were all read from a single sample in a study of blood T cell repertoires in COVID-19. Sequencing was performed with immunoSEQ multiplex PCR; in TCRdb, only in-frame clones are kept and a portion is missing. Seen here are under 150,000 clones, less than 80% observed once, and the top ten hold 4.5% to 5%. The sample taken for sequencing was peripheral blood. Receptors were obtained from a woman aged 80 or older with active or convalescent COVID-19.

There are a few counts of this clone. The V gene is TRBV28, the J gene TRBJ2-3; possibly TRBD1 for D (5 bases). Trimming left V 7 bases short and J 6 bases short, with 11 bases between. Germline V CDR1 and CDR2: MDHEN, SYDVKM. This CDR3 region has 12 residues. CDR3 sequence (DNA): TGTGCCAGCACGCAGGGTTCGGATACGCAGTATTTT. Translated: CASTQGSDTQYF.

This sequence joins TRBV5-1 and TRBJ2-7, with D possibly being TRBD1 (5 bases). The CDR3 loop spans 15 amino acids. CDR1 and CDR2 from the germline V gene are SGHRS and YFSETQ. V was pared by 6 bases and J by 1 base, with 17 bases between. The CDR3 reads CASKKGPGDSYEQYF. The CDR3 coding sequence is TGCGCCAGCAAAAAGGGGCCAGGCGATTCCTACGAGCAGTACTTC.

The V and J genes are TRBV30 and TRBJ2-7, with TRBD2 as a possible D gene (5 bases). CDR1 GTSNPN and CDR2 SVGIG come from the germline V gene (reference sequence). The ends were cut back, 4 bases at V and 0 bases at J, with 13 bases in the middle. The CDR3 has 14 amino acids. In DNA form, the CDR3 reads TGTGCCTGGACCTCGGAACGGGGCTCCTACGAGCAGTACTTC. Amino acids: CAWTSERGSYEQYF.

The chain is built from TRBV7-6 and TRBJ2-5; 7 positions agree with TRBD2. The V and J ends lost 2 bases and 7 bases, in that order; junction bases with no gene match: 4. The CDR3 covers 13 residues. CDR1 is SGHVS and CDR2 is FNYEAQ in the germline V gene. The CDR3 protein is CASSLTSDGTQYF. The DNA for the CDR3 is TGTGCCAGCAGCTTAACTAGCGACGGGACCCAGTACTTC. Filled out from reference TRBV7-6 and TRBJ2-5, the complete variable domain reads GAGVSQSPRYKVTKRGQDVALRCDPISGHVSLYWYRQALGQGPEFLTYFNYEAQQDKSGLPNDRFSAERPEGSISTLTIQRTEQRDSAMYRCASSLTSDGTQYFGPGTRLLVL.

The J gene is TRBJ1-2, the V gene TRBV6-4, with D maybe TRBD1 (5 bases). This CDR3 has 12 residues. Trimming took off 2 bases at V and 12 bases at J, with 13 bases between the two ends. Germline CDR1 reads MRHNA; CDR2 reads SNTAGT. As DNA, the CDR3 is TGTGCCAGCAGTGACATGGGGGGTCGGCACACCTTC. Amino acids: CASSDMGGRHTF.

V is TRBV13 and J is TRBJ2-1; the D gene is possibly TRBD1 (6 bases). This CDR3 region has 15 residues. V was pared by 5 bases and J by 8 bases, with 19 bases between. The germline CDR1 and CDR2 sequences are PRHDT and FYEKMQ (reference sequence). CDR3 in DNA: TGTGCCAGCAGCGACAGGCTATTAAAGGAGGATGAGCAGTTCTTC. Encoded protein: CASSDRLLKEDEQFF.

V usage is TRBV29-1 and J usage is TRBJ2-1; TRBD1 aligns across 7 bases. Trimming took 7 bases from V and 6 from J; bases not matched to a gene: 6. This CDR3 has 12 amino acids. Per the germline V gene, CDR1 is SQVTM and CDR2 is ANQGSEA. CDR3 DNA sequence: TGCAGCGCTAAGACAGGGAGCAATGAGCAGTTCTTC. Its protein is CSAKTGSNEQFF.

The chain couples TRBV6-5 to TRBJ1-2; 9 positions match TRBD1. Trimming at V came to 7 bases and at J to 6 bases, leaving 9 bases not matched to a gene. Germline V gene sequence: CDR1 MNHEY, CDR2 SVGAGI. The CDR3 has 14 amino acids. The CDR3 coding sequence is TGTGCCAGCACCTTGTTACAGGGGGCGGATGGCTACACCTTC. The encoded protein is CASTLLQGADGYTF.

The chain combines TRBV3-1 (or the pseudogene TRBV3-2) with TRBJ2-2; 12 bases line up with TRBD2. With 4 bases clipped from V and 6 bases from J, the junction kept 6 bases outside the gene matches. From germline, CDR1 is LGHDT and CDR2 YNNKEL (reference sequence). The length of the CDR3 is 16 residues. CDR3 nucleotides: TGTGCCAGCAGCCGCAACCTAGCGGGGGGGCCCGGGGAGCTGTTTTTT. It yields the protein CASSRNLAGGPGELFF.

The chain couples TRBV2 to TRBJ2-4, with TRBD2 as a possible D gene (6 bases). Germline CDR1 reads SNHLY; CDR2 reads FYNNEI. V was shortened by 0 bases and J by 3 bases, with 15 bases between the two germline ends. The CDR3 is made up of 17 amino acids. The CDR3 sequence: CASSEARRDFGKNIQYF. CDR3 nucleotides: TGTGCCAGCAGTGAAGCGCGGAGGGATTTCGGCAAAAACATTCAGTACTTC.

The V and J genes are TRBV21-1 and TRBJ2-1; the tabulated D call, TRBD2, remains unverified against the DNA. TRBV21-1 is classified as a pseudogene. The CDR3 runs 18 residues. DNA for the CDR3: TGTGCCAGCGAAAGGACTAGCGGGGTTTTTTTCTCCTACAATGAGCAGTTCTTC. As protein: CASERTSGVFFSYNEQFF.

This chain joins TRBV7-9 and TRBJ1-1; D is ambiguous. Germline V lookup: CDR1 SEHNR, CDR2 FQNEAQ (reference sequence). Trimming shortened V by 6 bases and J by 4 bases, and 9 bases separated the two germline ends. CDR3 length: 12 residues. The CDR3 nucleotides read TGTGCCAGCAGTCAGGTTGCCACTGAAGCTTTCTTT. This encodes CASSQVATEAFF.

In this sample, this clone turned up a few times. The CDR3 DNA is TGTGCCAGCAGCTTAGAAGGGACATTGAACACTGAAGCTTTCTTT. The encoded protein is CASSLEGTLNTEAFF. V gene TRBV5-4 combines with J gene TRBJ1-1; possibly TRBD1 for D (6 bases). There are 15 residues in the CDR3. V dropped 2 bases and J dropped 0 bases, with 11 bases sitting between them. The germline gives CDR1 SGHNT, CDR2 YYREEE (reference sequence).

Details on this clone: Other nucleotide sequences from this sample produce the same CDR3. The chain carries TRBV28 and TRBJ1-2; tentative D call: TRBD1 (6 bases). Trimming shortened V by 9 bases and J by 4 bases, and 18 bases separated the two germline ends. The CDR3 spans 14 residues. The germline V gene has CDR1 MDHEN and CDR2 SYDVKM. The CDR3 DNA is TGTGCCAGTAGCAATTCCGGGACAAGCTATGGCTACACCTTC. Protein product: CASSNSGTSYGYTF.

The chain joins TRBV28 to TRBJ1-2; 7 bases line up with TRBD1. The CDR3 length is 13 residues. V lost 6 bases, J lost 7 bases, and 8 bases stayed unmatched. The germline CDR1 and CDR2 sequences are MDHEN and SYDVKM. CDR3 loop: CASSEGARGGYTF. The CDR3 nucleotides read TGTGCCAGCAGCGAGGGGGCGCGCGGTGGCTACACCTTC.

The chain combines TRBV5-1 with TRBJ2-5; D is uncertain. CDR3 length: 17 amino acids. Between the trimmed V and J ends, which lost 1 base and 1 base, there was a span of 17 bases. CDR1 and CDR2 (germline): SGHRS, YFSETQ. The CDR3 region is CASSLSSLGSPQETQYF. For the CDR3, the DNA is TGCGCCAGCAGCTTGTCTTCCCTGGGTAGCCCCCAAGAGACCCAGTACTTC.

This chain links TRBV19 with TRBJ1-1, with no clear D. The V and J ends lost 3 bases and 1 base respectively, with 6 bases between them. The CDR3 extends over 13 amino acids. CDR1 is LNHDA and CDR2 is SQIVND in the germline V gene (reference sequence). CDR3 sequence (DNA): TGTGCCAGTAGTATGGCCCCGAACACTGAAGCTTTCTTT. Amino acid sequence: CASSMAPNTEAFF.

The gene calls are TRBV7-9 and TRBJ1-1; maybe TRBD1 (6 bases). Germline-derived CDR1 and CDR2 are SEHNR and FQNEAQ (reference sequence). The CDR3 is 13 residues long. V lost 6 bases and J lost 3, with 11 bases in between. CDR3 amino acids: CASSYQGYTEAFF. The DNA of the CDR3 is TGTGCCAGCAGTTATCAGGGGTACACTGAAGCTTTCTTT.

V is TRBV9 and J is TRBJ1-2; 7 bases fit TRBD1. J lost 7 bases, V lost 3 bases, and 12 bases had no gene match. Germline values: CDR1 SGDLS, CDR2 YYNGEE. CDR3 size: 15 residues. The CDR3 bases are TGTGCCAGCAGCGGACAGGGTTTTGGTTCCTTTGGCTACACCTTC. Its translation is CASSGQGFGSFGYTF.

The chain employs TRBV3-1 (or the pseudogene TRBV3-2) and TRBJ1-6; 7 bases match TRBD1. CDR3 size: 16 residues. Germline V lookup: CDR1 LGHDT, CDR2 YNNKEL (reference sequence). J gave up 4 bases and V 2 bases, and 5 bases lay outside the gene matches. CDR3 DNA: TGTGCCAGCAGCCAATCACCGGGACAGTATAATTCACCCCTCCACTTT. This codes for CASSQSPGQYNSPLHF.